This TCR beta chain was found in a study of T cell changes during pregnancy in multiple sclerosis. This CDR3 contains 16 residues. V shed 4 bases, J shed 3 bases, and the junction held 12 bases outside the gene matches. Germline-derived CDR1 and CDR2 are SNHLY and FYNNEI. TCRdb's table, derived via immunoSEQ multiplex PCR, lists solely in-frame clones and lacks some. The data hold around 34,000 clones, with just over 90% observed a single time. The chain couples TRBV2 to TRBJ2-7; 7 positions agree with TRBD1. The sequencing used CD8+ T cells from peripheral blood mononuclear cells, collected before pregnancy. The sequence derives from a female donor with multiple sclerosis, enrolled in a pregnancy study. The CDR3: CASSAPFDRVFYEQYF. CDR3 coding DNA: TGTGCCAGCAGTGCCCCTTTTGACAGGGTGTTCTACGAGCAGTACTTC.